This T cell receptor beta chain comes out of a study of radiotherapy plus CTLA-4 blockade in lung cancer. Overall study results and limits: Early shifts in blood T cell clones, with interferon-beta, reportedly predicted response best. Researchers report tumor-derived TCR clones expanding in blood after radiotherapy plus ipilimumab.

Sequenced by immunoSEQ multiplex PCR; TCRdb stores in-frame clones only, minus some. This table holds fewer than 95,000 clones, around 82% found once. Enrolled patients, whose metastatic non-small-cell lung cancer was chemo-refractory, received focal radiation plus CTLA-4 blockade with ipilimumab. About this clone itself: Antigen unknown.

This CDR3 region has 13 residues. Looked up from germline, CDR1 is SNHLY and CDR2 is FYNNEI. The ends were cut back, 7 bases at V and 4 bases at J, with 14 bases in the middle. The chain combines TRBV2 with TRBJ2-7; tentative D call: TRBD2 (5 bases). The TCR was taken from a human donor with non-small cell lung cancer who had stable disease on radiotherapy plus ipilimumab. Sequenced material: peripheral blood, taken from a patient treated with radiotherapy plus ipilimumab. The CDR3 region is CASTSSIYYEQYF. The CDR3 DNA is TGTGCCAGCACCTCTAGCATCTATTACGAGCAGTACTTC.